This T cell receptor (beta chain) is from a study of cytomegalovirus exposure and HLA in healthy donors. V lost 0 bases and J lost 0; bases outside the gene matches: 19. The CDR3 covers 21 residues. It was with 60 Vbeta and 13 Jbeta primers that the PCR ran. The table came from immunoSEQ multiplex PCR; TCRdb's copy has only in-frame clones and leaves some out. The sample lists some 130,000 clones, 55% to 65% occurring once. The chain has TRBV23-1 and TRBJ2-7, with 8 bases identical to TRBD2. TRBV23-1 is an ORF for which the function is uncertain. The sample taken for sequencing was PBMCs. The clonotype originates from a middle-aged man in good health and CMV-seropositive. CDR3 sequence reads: CASSQSRTSGKIMYHSYEQYF. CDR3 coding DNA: TGCGCCAGCAGTCAATCGCGAACTAGCGGAAAAATAATGTACCACTCCTACGAGCAGTACTTC.